The rows below give T cell receptor beta chains drawn from one sample of a study of human T cells and chemical hapten exposure. TCRdb reprocessed the RACE reads with MiXCR, giving one entry per CDR3 protein. This sample has approximately 100,000 distinct CDR3 sequences; approximately 10% occur once, and the top ten carry under 4.5%. This material consisted of whole blood, taken in connection with sensitization to the hapten diphenylcyclopropenone (DPC). The receptors shown here come from a woman aged 40 to 50 with alopecia areata. Some clones in this sample may be carry-over from other donors' samples. The CDR3 runs from the conserved cysteine through the conserved F or W. The D gene is left open where the match is weak. Size is omitted from some rows. Given values are once, few, many or a class for expanded clones.

V gene: TRBV9; D gene: NA; J gene: TRBJ2-3; clone size: NA; CDR3 DNA: TGTGCCAGCAGCGACCGACTTCCAGATACGCAGTATTTT; CDR3 protein: CASSDRLPDTQYF
V gene: TRBV7-9; D gene: TRBD2; J gene: TRBJ2-7; clone size: NA; CDR3 DNA: TGTGCCAGCAGCTTAAAGGCGGGAGGAACCTACGAGCAGTACTTC; CDR3 protein: CASSLKAGGTYEQYF
V gene: TRBV20-1; D gene: NA; J gene: TRBJ1-6; clone size: few; CDR3 DNA: TGCAGTGCTAGGGGGCAGGGCGGTTCACCCCTCCACTTT; CDR3 protein: CSARGQGGSPLHF
V gene: TRBV28; D gene: TRBD2; J gene: TRBJ2-7; clone size: NA; CDR3 DNA: TGTGCCAGCACCCTGGGGACTAGCGGCATCTATGGGCAGTACTTC; CDR3 protein: CASTLGTSGIYGQYF
V gene: TRBV7-9; D gene: NA; J gene: TRBJ2-3; clone size: many; CDR3 DNA: TGTGCCAGCAGCGCACAGCTGGATACGCAGTATTTT; CDR3 protein: CASSAQLDTQYF
V gene: TRBV20-1; D gene: NA; J gene: TRBJ2-6; clone size: few; CDR3 DNA: TGCAGTGCCCTCTCTGGGGCCAACGTCCTGACTTTC; CDR3 protein: CSALSGANVLTF
V gene: TRBV6-2/TRBV6-3; D gene: TRBD1; J gene: TRBJ1-2; clone size: few; CDR3 DNA: TGTGCCAGCAGAAAACAGGGGTTCGGCTACACCTTC; CDR3 protein: CASRKQGFGYTF
V gene: TRBV7-3; D gene: NA; J gene: TRBJ1-1; clone size: many; CDR3 DNA: TGTGCCAGCAGCTTAAGTGGAGAAGCTTTCTTT; CDR3 protein: CASSLSGEAFF
V gene: TRBV6-2/TRBV6-3; D gene: TRBD1; J gene: TRBJ2-5; clone size: few; CDR3 DNA: TGTGCCAGCAGTTACTCGAGGGCAGGGGGTCTGACCAGGACAGACCAAGAGACCCAGTACTTC; CDR3 protein: CASSYSRAGGLTRTDQETQYF
V gene: TRBV5-1; D gene: TRBD2; J gene: TRBJ2-7; clone size: many; CDR3 DNA: TGCGCCAGCAGCACCGTCGGGGGAGGGCCTGCCGGCGAGCAGTACTTC; CDR3 protein: CASSTVGGGPAGEQYF
V gene: TRBV25-1; D gene: TRBD1; J gene: TRBJ2-2; clone size: many; CDR3 DNA: TGTGCCAGCAGTGCCAGCCAGGGGGCCGGGGAGCTGTTTTTT; CDR3 protein: CASSASQGAGELFF
V gene: TRBV19; D gene: NA; J gene: TRBJ2-4; clone size: NA; CDR3 DNA: TGTGCCAGTATACCCACGTCTAGGACGACAATGGACATTCAGTACTTC; CDR3 protein: CASIPTSRTTMDIQYF
V gene: TRBV10-3; D gene: NA; J gene: TRBJ1-6; clone size: NA; CDR3 DNA: TGTGCCATCAGTGTAGCAGGATCCAATTCACCCCTCCACTTT; CDR3 protein: CAISVAGSNSPLHF
V gene: TRBV11-2; D gene: NA; J gene: TRBJ1-6; clone size: many; CDR3 DNA: TGTGCCAGCAGCGACGACCTAGGGAATTCACCCCTCCACTTT; CDR3 protein: CASSDDLGNSPLHF
V gene: TRBV14; D gene: NA; J gene: TRBJ2-6; clone size: NA; CDR3 DNA: TGTGCCAGCAGCTTCCACCCCAAAACTGGGGCCAACGTCCTGACTTTC; CDR3 protein: CASSFHPKTGANVLTF
V gene: TRBV7-3; D gene: NA; J gene: TRBJ1-3; clone size: many; CDR3 DNA: TGTGCCAGCAGCCAGGCCGGGACATCTGGAAACACCATATATTTT; CDR3 protein: CASSQAGTSGNTIYF
V gene: TRBV28; D gene: NA; J gene: TRBJ1-2; clone size: NA; CDR3 DNA: TGTGCCAGCAGTCTCCTCCCTGGGGGGGGTAGCTACACCTTC; CDR3 protein: CASSLLPGGGSYTF
V gene: TRBV27; D gene: TRBD2; J gene: TRBJ2-3; clone size: medium-sized; CDR3 DNA: TGTGCCAGCAGTTTAGTGCGCGGGAGAGCAGATACGCAGTATTTT; CDR3 protein: CASSLVRGRADTQYF
V gene: TRBV13; D gene: NA; J gene: TRBJ1-1; clone size: many; CDR3 DNA: TGTGCCAGCAGCCCCCGCCCGGGGGAGGGGACTGAAGCTTTCTTT; CDR3 protein: CASSPRPGEGTEAFF
V gene: TRBV11-3; D gene: TRBD2; J gene: TRBJ2-3; clone size: few; CDR3 DNA: TGTGCCAGCAGCTCAGGGACTAGCGGGAGGTTTGGAGATACGCAGTATTTT; CDR3 protein: CASSSGTSGRFGDTQYF
V gene: TRBV19; D gene: NA; J gene: TRBJ2-7; clone size: NA; CDR3 DNA: TGTGCCAGTAGTATGAGAGAGGGTTCCTACGAGCAGTACTTC; CDR3 protein: CASSMREGSYEQYF
V gene: TRBV11-2; D gene: NA; J gene: TRBJ2-3; clone size: NA; CDR3 DNA: TGTGCCAGCAGCACCAATAGGGGGGCCACAGATACGCAGTATTTT; CDR3 protein: CASSTNRGATDTQYF
V gene: TRBV2; D gene: TRBD1; J gene: TRBJ1-2; clone size: many; CDR3 DNA: TGTGCCAGCAGTGAAATAGGACAGGGGGCGTATGGCTACACCTTC; CDR3 protein: CASSEIGQGAYGYTF
V gene: TRBV5-1; D gene: NA; J gene: TRBJ2-6; clone size: many; CDR3 DNA: TGCGCCAGCAGCTATGGACTCACTCTCTCTGGGGCCAACGTCCTGACTTTC; CDR3 protein: CASSYGLTLSGANVLTF
V gene: TRBV21-1; D gene: NA; J gene: TRBJ1-3; clone size: NA; CDR3 DNA: TGTGCCAGCAGCAAATGCTACCCAGAGGGACAGGGGGCCGGTGGAAACACCATATATTTT; CDR3 protein: CASSKCYPEGQGAGGNTIYF
V gene: TRBV12-3/TRBV12-4; D gene: NA; J gene: TRBJ1-5; clone size: NA; CDR3 DNA: TGTGCCAGCAGTTTGTCTGGGAGGAGCAATCAGCCCCAGCATTTT; CDR3 protein: CASSLSGRSNQPQHF
V gene: TRBV18; D gene: NA; J gene: TRBJ2-1; clone size: few; CDR3 DNA: TGTGCCAGCTCACCACGGACCGCGAGGGATGAGCAGTTCTTC; CDR3 protein: CASSPRTARDEQFF